This TCR beta chain was identified in a study of cytomegalovirus exposure and HLA in healthy donors. Study conclusions and caveats: Most TCR sequences were seen very rarely across donors, but some public TCRs occurred in many. The study designated 150 or so TCR beta chains cytomegalovirus-associated.

Every donor was a healthy person donating bone marrow. PCR involved 60 Vbeta and 13 Jbeta primers. TCRdb's copy holds only in-frame clones and misses some; the assay was immunoSEQ multiplex PCR. The sample data list approximately 180,000 clones. Worth noting for this clone: Its antigen is not identified.

This receptor was obtained from a man in his thirties or forties in good health and CMV-seronegative. Sequencing was performed on PBMCs.

Written as DNA, the CDR3 is TGTGCCAGCAGTTTATGGGGGGACAGGGCTAACAATCAGCCCCAGCATTTT. Translated: CASSLWGDRANNQPQHF. The rearrangement links TRBV28 to TRBJ1-5, with 9 nucleotides matching TRBD1. The CDR3 runs to 17 residues. After removal of 0 bases from V and 3 bases from J, the junction contained 6 bases not matched to a gene. Germline CDR1 reads MDHEN; CDR2 reads SYDVKM.